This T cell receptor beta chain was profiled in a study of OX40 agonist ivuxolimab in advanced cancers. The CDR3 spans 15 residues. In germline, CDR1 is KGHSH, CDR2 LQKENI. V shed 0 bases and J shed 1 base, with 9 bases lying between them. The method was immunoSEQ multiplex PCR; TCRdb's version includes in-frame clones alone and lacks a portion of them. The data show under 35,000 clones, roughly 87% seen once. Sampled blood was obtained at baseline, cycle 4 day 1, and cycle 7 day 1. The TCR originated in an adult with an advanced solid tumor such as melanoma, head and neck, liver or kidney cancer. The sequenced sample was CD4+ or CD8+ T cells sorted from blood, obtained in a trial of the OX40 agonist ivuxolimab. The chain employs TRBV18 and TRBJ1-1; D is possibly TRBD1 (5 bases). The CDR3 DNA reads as TGTGCCAGCTCACCACCGACGGGGCCGAACACTGAAGCTTTCTTT. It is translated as CASSPPTGPNTEAFF.